Listed below are T cell receptor beta chains from one sample, sequenced in a study of cytomegalovirus exposure and HLA in healthy donors. Repertoires were generated with immunoSEQ multiplex PCR, while TCRdb's copy carries only in-frame clones and drops some. Here the sample spans roughly 200,000 clones, around 80% being singletons. Sequenced sample: PBMCs. All receptors come from a woman aged 55-70 years in good health and CMV-seropositive. Each CDR3 is given with its conserved first and last residue. A D gene is named only where the DNA matches it firmly. Not all rows give a size; the values are once, few, many and, for expanded clones, a class.

length: 16; D: -; J: TRBJ1-1; size: -; V: TRBV5-1; DNA: TGCGCCAGCGGCGTAAAAGTAGGACATATGAACACTGAAGCTTTCTTT; CDR3: CASGVKVGHMNTEAFF
length: 15; D: -; J: TRBJ1-2; size: -; V: TRBV30; DNA: TGTGCCTGGAGTGTAGGACTTCCGGGGGACTATGGCTACACCTTC; CDR3: CAWSVGLPGDYGYTF
length: 16; D: -; J: TRBJ1-3; size: -; V: TRBV4-2; DNA: TGTGCCAGCAGCCAAGATCCAGGGTACTCTGGAAACACCATATATTTT; CDR3: CASSQDPGYSGNTIYF
length: 14; D: -; J: TRBJ2-7; size: -; V: TRBV6-5; DNA: TGTGCCAGCAGTGAACCAGGGAAACCCTACGAGCAGTACTTC; CDR3: CASSEPGKPYEQYF
length: 14; D: TRBD1; J: TRBJ1-5; size: -; V: TRBV2; DNA: TGTGCCAGCAGTCCAGGACAGGGCGCTCAGCCCCAGCATTTT; CDR3: CASSPGQGAQPQHF
length: 9; D: TRBD2; J: TRBJ2-3; size: -; V: TRBV7-9; DNA: TGTTCCGGGGGGGGATCGCAGTATTTT; CDR3: CSGGGSQYF
length: 16; D: TRBD2; J: TRBJ2-7; size: once; V: TRBV5-1; DNA: TGCGCCAGCAGCTTGCCGGGGGCGGGAGGGGTCCACGAGCAGTACTTC; CDR3: CASSLPGAGGVHEQYF
length: 14; D: -; J: TRBJ1-1; size: once; V: TRBV7-6; DNA: TGTGCCAGCAGCTTTTTGACAGATAACACTGAAGCTTTCTTT; CDR3: CASSFLTDNTEAFF
length: 14; D: -; J: TRBJ1-3; size: -; V: TRBV6-5; DNA: TGTGCCAGCAGTTACGACAACTCTGGAAACACCATATATTTT; CDR3: CASSYDNSGNTIYF
length: 18; D: TRBD1; J: TRBJ1-1; size: -; V: TRBV28; DNA: TGTGCCAGCAGTTCCCCAACATGGGGGACAGGGATGGCCACTGAAGCTTTCTTT; CDR3: CASSSPTWGTGMATEAFF
length: 15; D: -; J: TRBJ2-7; size: -; V: TRBV5-4; DNA: TGTGCCAGCAGCTTGGAACAGGGTTACTCCTACGAGCAGTACTTC; CDR3: CASSLEQGYSYEQYF
length: 16; D: TRBD2; J: TRBJ2-5; size: -; V: TRBV14; DNA: TGTGCCAGCAGCCTCGGGGCTAGCGGGAGGTCAGAGACCCAGTACTTC; CDR3: CASSLGASGRSETQYF
length: 17; D: -; J: TRBJ2-2; size: -; V: TRBV27; DNA: TGTGCCAGCAGTTCACTACAAACAGGGTTGCACACCGGGGAGCTGTTTTTT; CDR3: CASSSLQTGLHTGELFF
length: 15; D: -; J: TRBJ2-2; size: -; V: TRBV5-6; DNA: TGTGCCAGCAGCTTGGGCGGGAACCCCACCGGGGAGCTGTTTTTT; CDR3: CASSLGGNPTGELFF
length: 13; D: -; J: TRBJ2-1; size: -; V: TRBV2; DNA: TGTGCCAGCAGTGTCTCACAGTCCAATGAGCAGTTCTTC; CDR3: CASSVSQSNEQFF
length: 13; D: TRBD1; J: TRBJ1-1; size: few; V: TRBV28; DNA: TGTGCCAGCAGAGGACAGGGTCACACTGAAGCTTTCTTT; CDR3: CASRGQGHTEAFF
length: 17; D: TRBD1; J: TRBJ2-1; size: -; V: TRBV5-4; DNA: TGTGCCAGCAGCTTGGGGACAGGGGTTAGCTCCTACAATGAGCAGTTCTTC; CDR3: CASSLGTGVSSYNEQFF
length: 12; D: -; J: TRBJ2-3; size: -; V: TRBV4-1; DNA: TGCGCCAGCAGCCAAGAGGGGGCTACGCAGTATTTT; CDR3: CASSQEGATQYF
length: 12; D: TRBD1; J: TRBJ1-1; size: -; V: TRBV6-6; DNA: TGTGCCAGCAGTACAGGGGGAACTGAAGCTTTCTTT; CDR3: CASSTGGTEAFF
length: 14; D: -; J: TRBJ1-1; size: few; V: TRBV7-2; DNA: TGTGCCAGCAGCTTAATCACAGGGTACGCTGAAGCTTTCTTT; CDR3: CASSLITGYAEAFF
length: 17; D: -; J: TRBJ1-1; size: -; V: TRBV1; DNA: TGCACCAGCAGCCAAGATCTGACACGAAGTTCGAACACTGAAGCTTTCTTT; CDR3: CTSSQDLTRSSNTEAFF
length: 16; D: -; J: TRBJ1-2; size: -; V: TRBV7-9; DNA: TGTGCCAGCAGCTTAGGATCGGACGGCCGAGGAGGAGGCTACACCTTC; CDR3: CASSLGSDGRGGGYTF
length: 14; D: TRBD1; J: TRBJ2-7; size: -; V: TRBV7-9; DNA: TGTGCCAGCACCACATGGGACAGGGCCTACGAGCAGTACTTC; CDR3: CASTTWDRAYEQYF
length: 19; D: -; J: TRBJ2-6; size: -; V: TRBV30; DNA: TGTGCCTGGAGTATCAAAGTGGGGGGTTGGATAACCGGGGCCAACGTCCTGACTTTC; CDR3: CAWSIKVGGWITGANVLTF
length: 15; D: -; J: TRBJ2-7; size: -; V: TRBV4-3; DNA: TGCGCCAGCAGCCAAGAAGAGGGCAGCTACTACGAGCAGTACTTC; CDR3: CASSQEEGSYYEQYF
length: 13; D: -; J: TRBJ2-7; size: -; V: TRBV7-2; DNA: TGTGCCAGCAGCTTAGCCTACGGGGGCGAGCAGTACTTC; CDR3: CASSLAYGGEQYF
length: 15; D: -; J: TRBJ1-1; size: -; V: TRBV27; DNA: TGTGCCAGCAGTTCCGCCGGGACAAAGGCCACTGAAGCTTTCTTT; CDR3: CASSSAGTKATEAFF
length: 16; D: TRBD1; J: TRBJ1-4; size: few; V: TRBV19; DNA: TGTGCCAGTAGTACCCTCGTAACAGGGGGGTATGAAAAACTGTTTTTT; CDR3: CASSTLVTGGYEKLFF
length: 13; D: -; J: TRBJ1-3; size: -; V: TRBV6-6; DNA: TGTGCCAGCAGTCAACTCTCTGGAAACACCATATATTTT; CDR3: CASSQLSGNTIYF
length: 12; D: TRBD2; J: TRBJ2-7; size: few; V: TRBV15; DNA: TGTGCCACCGGTCGGGAGGGATACGAGCAGTACTTC; CDR3: CATGREGYEQYF
length: 16; D: -; J: TRBJ1-1; size: -; V: TRBV5-6; DNA: TGTGCCAGCAGCTTGGTATTTCGGAGCATGAACACTGAAGCTTTCTTT; CDR3: CASSLVFRSMNTEAFF
length: 17; D: TRBD1; J: TRBJ2-2; size: -; V: TRBV2; DNA: TGTGCCAGCAGTGAGGCCCCTCGGGACAGGGTCACCGGGGAGCTGTTTTTT; CDR3: CASSEAPRDRVTGELFF
length: 11; D: -; J: TRBJ2-7; size: -; V: TRBV11-2; DNA: TGTGCCAGCAGCCAAGACAGCGAGCAGTACTTC; CDR3: CASSQDSEQYF
length: 13; D: TRBD2; J: TRBJ2-7; size: -; V: TRBV7-9; DNA: TGTGCCAGCAGCCTGGGACTAGCGAACGAGCAGTACTTC; CDR3: CASSLGLANEQYF
length: 14; D: -; J: TRBJ2-7; size: -; V: TRBV11-2; DNA: TGTGCCAGCAGCTTAGAGACAGTCTCCTACGAGCAGTACTTC; CDR3: CASSLETVSYEQYF
length: 15; D: TRBD1; J: TRBJ2-7; size: -; V: TRBV5-4; DNA: TGTGCCAGCAGCTCTTGGGACAGGGGATCGTACGAGCAGTACTTC; CDR3: CASSSWDRGSYEQYF
length: 15; D: -; J: TRBJ2-1; size: -; V: TRBV11-2; DNA: TGTGCCAGCAGCCCGGGGGGTGGGGGGCTCCGTGAGCAGTTCTTC; CDR3: CASSPGGGGLREQFF
length: 15; D: -; J: TRBJ2-5; size: -; V: TRBV6-5; DNA: TGTGCCAGCAGGCCATCGGGGTTTCCCGGGGAGACCCAGTACTTC; CDR3: CASRPSGFPGETQYF
length: 15; D: -; J: TRBJ2-3; size: -; V: TRBV28; DNA: TGTGCCAGCAGCCCTCGACGGGACATCACAGATACGCAGTATTTT; CDR3: CASSPRRDITDTQYF
length: 14; D: TRBD2; J: TRBJ2-2; size: -; V: TRBV5-1; DNA: TGCGCCAGCAGCCGACTAGCGGGCACCGGGGAGCTGTTTTTT; CDR3: CASSRLAGTGELFF
length: 14; D: TRBD1; J: TRBJ2-3; size: -; V: TRBV5-1; DNA: TGCGCCAGCAGCTCCACAGGGGGGACAGATACGCAGTATTTT; CDR3: CASSSTGGTDTQYF
length: 16; D: TRBD1; J: TRBJ2-7; size: -; V: TRBV27; DNA: TGTGCCAGCAGCACACCAGGGACAGGGGGGTCCTACGAGCAGTACTTC; CDR3: CASSTPGTGGSYEQYF
length: 13; D: -; J: TRBJ1-2; size: -; V: TRBV7-8; DNA: TGTGCCAGCAGCTTCACGGACAGATATGGCTACACCTTC; CDR3: CASSFTDRYGYTF
length: 14; D: -; J: TRBJ1-2; size: -; V: TRBV28; DNA: TGTGCCAGCACCCAGACGCGGGTTAACTATGGCTACACCTTC; CDR3: CASTQTRVNYGYTF
length: 12; D: -; J: TRBJ2-3; size: -; V: TRBV7-9; DNA: TGTGCCAGCAGCTCCGTCGCGGATACGCAGTATTTT; CDR3: CASSSVADTQYF
length: 13; D: -; J: TRBJ2-2; size: -; V: TRBV7-3; DNA: TGTGCCAGCAGCTTACAGGGTACCGGGGAGCTGTTTTTT; CDR3: CASSLQGTGELFF
length: 15; D: -; J: TRBJ1-4; size: many; V: TRBV21-1; DNA: TGTGCCAGCGGGCCTGGGAGTCAGGTTTATGAAAAACTGTTTTTT; CDR3: CASGPGSQVYEKLFF
length: 22; D: TRBD1; J: TRBJ2-5; size: -; V: TRBV4-2; DNA: TGTGCCAGCAGCCAACCGGTACCCCCCGGGACAGGGAACTTTCGGGTCCAAGAGACCCAGTACTTC; CDR3: CASSQPVPPGTGNFRVQETQYF
length: 14; D: TRBD1; J: TRBJ1-2; size: -; V: TRBV25-1; DNA: TGTGCCAGCAGTGCCTCCGGGACAGGGAGCGGCTACACCTTC; CDR3: CASSASGTGSGYTF
length: 16; D: TRBD1; J: TRBJ1-1; size: -; V: TRBV2; DNA: TGTGCCAGCAGGATTGTGACAGGGGCTGTGAACACTGAAGCTTTCTTT; CDR3: CASRIVTGAVNTEAFF